This entry lists 29 T cell receptor beta chains sequenced from one sample in a study of naive and memory T cell subsets. An equimolar mix of two oligonucleotides served as the beta constant-region primer for TRBC1 and TRBC2. A single record per CDR3 protein comes from TCRdb applying MiXCR to the UMI-ligation and nested PCR reads. In the table there are 84,000 or so distinct CDR3 sequences, approximately 6.5% of which are singletons. The specimen sequenced was central memory CD4+ T cells from blood. The receptors here all came from a human donor in good health.

The sample holds many counts of this clonotype. The chain employs TRBV7-9 and TRBJ1-4; tentative D call: TRBD1 (5 bases). Trimming shortened V by 3 bases and J by 8 bases, and 10 bases separated the two germline ends. Germline V CDR1 and CDR2: SEHNR, FQNEAQ (reference sequence). The CDR3 spans 13 residues. Here the CDR3 reads CASSLDMKEKLFF. As DNA, the CDR3 is TGTGCCAGCAGCTTGGACATGAAGGAAAAACTGTTTTTT.

This clonotype was counted a few times. This chain joins TRBV7-9 and TRBJ1-5; TRBD1 matches 11 bases. Germline CDR1 and CDR2: SEHNR and FQNEAQ (reference sequence). V was pared by 1 base and J by 2 bases, with 10 bases of the junction left unmatched. This CDR3 has 19 residues. DNA for the CDR3: TGTGCCAGCAGCTTAGGGACAGGGGGCGGAAAGTTCCGCAATCAGCCCCAGCATTTT. Translated, it gives CASSLGTGGGKFRNQPQHF.

This clonotype was recorded many times. V is TRBV7-2 and J is TRBJ1-2, with 9 bases aligning to TRBD1. The CDR3 contains 14 residues. Losses at the gene ends were 5 bases for V and 8 bases for J; bases not matched to a gene: 9. Germline V gene data show CDR1 as SGHTA and CDR2 as FQGNSA. The CDR3 loop reads CASSPRTGAEGYTF. As DNA, the CDR3 is TGTGCCAGCAGCCCCCGGACAGGGGCTGAGGGCTACACCTTC.

The genes are TRBV6-2 or TRBV6-3 and TRBJ1-6; D is perhaps TRBD1 (6 bases). This CDR3 contains 14 residues. Trimming took off 6 bases at V and 7 bases at J, with 13 bases between the two ends. Germline values: CDR1 MNHEY, CDR2 SVGEGT. The CDR3, as DNA: TGTGCCAGCAGACTTACAGGGTCGAATTCACCCCTCCACTTT. This translates into CASRLTGSNSPLHF.

Many counts were recorded for this clonotype. This chain uses TRBV27 with TRBJ1-2; D perhaps matches TRBD1 (6 bases). The V and J ends lost 5 bases and 8 bases respectively, with 15 bases between them. Germline V gives CDR1 MNHEY, CDR2 SMNVEV (reference sequence). This CDR3 has 13 amino acids. The CDR3 here is CASSKSQGYGYTF. CDR3 DNA: TGTGCCAGCAGTAAATCCCAGGGGTACGGCTACACCTTC.

Many counts were recorded for this clonotype. The chain has TRBV29-1 and TRBJ1-1, with D perhaps matching TRBD1 (6 bases). V was shortened by 0 bases and J by 5 bases, with 16 bases between the two germline ends. This CDR3 spans 15 amino acids. Germline CDR1 reads SQVTM; CDR2 reads ANQGSEA. The CDR3: CSVEDQGGRRTEAFF. CDR3 coding DNA: TGCAGCGTTGAAGATCAAGGGGGTAGGAGGACTGAAGCTTTCTTT.

Many counts were recorded for this clonotype. This sequence joins TRBV7-2 and TRBJ1-2; D possibly corresponds to TRBD1 (6 bases). In germline, CDR1 is SGHTA, CDR2 FQGNSA. V was cut by 4 bases and J by 8 bases, with 23 bases left in between. This CDR3 is 16 amino acids long. CDR3 residues: CASSSKGGSTMAGYTF. DNA of the CDR3: TGTGCCAGCAGCTCTAAAGGGGGGAGTACTATGGCAGGCTACACCTTC.

This clonotype was seen a handful of times. The V and J genes are TRBV7-2 and TRBJ2-2; D is unresolved. The CDR3 is made up of 14 amino acids. CDR1 SGHTA and CDR2 FQGNSA come from the germline V gene. Trimming removed 5 bases from V and 4 bases from J, with 11 bases in between. The CDR3 nucleotides read TGTGCCAGCAGCCCACAAGCGAGCACCGGGGAGCTGTTTTTT. It specifies CASSPQASTGELFF. Full variable domain (rest looked up from reference TRBV7-2 and TRBJ2-2): GAGVSQSPSNKVTEKGKDVELRCDPISGHTALYWYRQSLGQGLEFLIYFQGNSAPDKSGLPSDRFSAERTGGSVSTLTIQRTQQEDSAVYLCASSPQASTGELFFGEGSRLTVL.

The table lists this clonotype with many counts. This rearrangement joins TRBV19 to TRBJ1-6; D remains unclear. Germline lookup yields CDR1 LNHDA and CDR2 SQIVND (reference sequence). V lost 5 bases, J lost 6 bases, and 11 bases lay in between. The CDR3 consists of 14 residues. CDR3 amino acids: CASSPPIGNSPLHF. Here the CDR3 DNA reads TGTGCCAGTAGTCCACCAATCGGTAATTCACCCCTCCACTTT.

This clonotype was counted only a few times. The chain couples TRBV3-1 to TRBJ2-5, with no clear D. The germline V gene encodes CDR1 LGHDT and CDR2 YNNKEL (reference sequence). Between the trimmed V and J ends, which lost 0 bases and 5 bases, there was a span of 10 bases. The CDR3 runs 14 residues. CDR3 in DNA: TGTGCCAGCAGCCAAGACCGACTCTGGGAGACCCAGTACTTC. Protein product: CASSQDRLWETQYF.

The V call is TRBV20-1, the J call TRBJ2-1; 12 bases map to TRBD2. The CDR3 runs to 14 residues. Germline-derived CDR1 and CDR2 are DFQATT and SNEGSKA (reference sequence). Losses at the gene ends were 5 bases for V and 7 bases for J; bases not matched to a gene: 6. CDR3 loop: CSAPGTSGRNEQFF. CDR3 DNA sequence: TGCAGTGCTCCCGGGACTAGCGGGCGTAATGAGCAGTTCTTC.

This clonotype has a handful of counts. This chain joins TRBV11-3 and TRBJ2-1; TRBD1 matches 7 bases. V lost 1 base, J lost 2 bases, and 5 bases stayed unmatched. The CDR3 is 16 residues long. The germline CDR1 and CDR2 sequences are SGHNT and YENEEA. CDR3 amino acids: CASSLAGTAAYNEQFF. In DNA, the CDR3 is TGTGCCAGCAGCTTAGCGGGGACAGCCGCCTACAATGAGCAGTTCTTC.

This clonotype has only a few counts. The rearrangement links TRBV6-5 to TRBJ2-6, with unresolved D. In germline, CDR1 is MNHEY, CDR2 SVGAGI. CDR3 length: 16 amino acids. The V end lost 0 bases, the J end lost 1 base, and 7 bases lay between the germline ends. The CDR3 region has the DNA TGTGCCAGCAGTTACTCGTTCAGGTCTGGGGCCAACGTCCTGACTTTC. Amino acids: CASSYSFRSGANVLTF.

In this sample, this clonotype turned up many times. The genes are TRBV7-3 and TRBJ1-5; D ambiguous. The germline CDR1 and CDR2 sequences are SGHTA and FQGTGA. V was shortened by 5 bases and J by 0 bases, with 11 bases between the two germline ends. The CDR3 covers 15 residues. In DNA, the CDR3 is TGTGCCAGCAGCCCACCGACATATAGCAATCAGCCCCAGCATTTT. It is translated as CASSPPTYSNQPQHF.

In its sample, this clonotype was seen a few times. This sequence joins TRBV19 and TRBJ1-5; 7 positions agree with TRBD1. The length of the CDR3 is 14 residues. CDR1 and CDR2 from the germline V gene are LNHDA and SQIVND (reference sequence). With V trimmed by 5 bases and J by 8 bases, 9 bases remained unmatched. The CDR3 DNA is TGTGCCAGTAGTGCCGACAGGGCGGGAAAGCCCCAGCATTTT. It encodes CASSADRAGKPQHF.

This clonotype was seen ten or more times. This chain uses TRBV28 with TRBJ1-1; D unclear. This CDR3 has 10 amino acids. Trimming shortened V by 5 bases and J by 10 bases, and 8 bases separated the two germline ends. Germline lookup yields CDR1 MDHEN and CDR2 SYDVKM. The CDR3 region has the DNA TGTGCCAGCAGTCACCGGGTAGCTTTCTTT. Protein: CASSHRVAFF.

This chain joins TRBV6-2 or TRBV6-3 and TRBJ2-4, with 10 bases fitting TRBD1. The V and J ends lost 2 bases and 1 base, in that order; junction bases with no gene match: 2. The CDR3 is made up of 16 amino acids. Germline V gene sequence: CDR1 MNHEY, CDR2 SVGEGT. The CDR3 DNA reads TGTGCCAGCAGTTACGCGGGACAGGGGGCCAAAAACATTCAGTACTTC. This encodes CASSYAGQGAKNIQYF.

The CDR3 protein is CASSSQEDYEQYF. The CDR3 DNA sequence: TGCGCCAGCAGCTCCCAGGAAGATTACGAGCAGTACTTC. The chain uses TRBV5-1 and TRBJ2-7; D unresolved. Germline V gene data show CDR1 as SGHRS and CDR2 as YFSETQ. V was pared by 3 bases and J by 4 bases, with 11 bases between. The CDR3 consists of 13 residues.

This clonotype has a handful of counts. The rearrangement joins TRBV5-5 to TRBJ1-5; TRBD1 might be the D (6 bases). The CDR3 is made up of 15 amino acids. Looked up from germline, CDR1 is SGHKS and CDR2 is YYEKEE (reference sequence). The V end was cut by 0 bases, the J end by 6 bases, with 13 bases between. CDR3 amino acids: CASSLDGGQLQPQHF. CDR3 in DNA: TGTGCCAGCAGCTTGGACGGTGGACAGCTTCAGCCCCAGCATTTT.

This clonotype was seen ten or more times. This sequence joins TRBV6-5 and TRBJ1-5; D may be TRBD1 (5 bases). Germline V CDR1 and CDR2: MNHEY, SVGAGI. V was shortened by 8 bases and J by 4 bases, with 15 bases between the two germline ends. The CDR3 covers 14 residues. CDR3 sequence (DNA): TGTGCCAGCGCCGGGACCCCAGCAAATCAGCCCCAGCATTTT. Encoded protein: CASAGTPANQPQHF.

J is TRBJ2-3 and V is TRBV29-1; D is tentatively TRBD1 or TRBD2 (5 bases each). The V gene's germline CDR1 is SQVTM and CDR2 ANQGSEA. There are 15 residues in the CDR3. V lost 3 bases and J 4 bases, leaving 17 bases between the germline ends. CDR3 nucleotide sequence: TGCAGCGTTGACTTCCCAGGGACGAGGGCAGATACGCAGTATTTT. Its protein is CSVDFPGTRADTQYF.

This clonotype was detected many times. This chain links TRBV5-1 with TRBJ1-2, with D unclear. The CDR3 length is 14 residues. The germline V gene encodes CDR1 SGHRS and CDR2 YFSETQ. The ends were cut back, 0 bases at V and 3 bases at J, with 9 bases in the middle. The CDR3 region is CASSLAGGDYGYTF. The CDR3 coding sequence is TGCGCCAGCAGCTTGGCGGGCGGCGACTATGGCTACACCTTC.

This clonotype was seen ten or more times. V is TRBV5-1 and J is TRBJ1-6; weak D call: TRBD1 (5 bases). V was pared by 3 bases and J by 7 bases, with 14 bases between. The germline gives CDR1 SGHRS, CDR2 YFSETQ. This CDR3 comprises 15 residues. CDR3: CASSYYSEGNSPLHF. The CDR3 DNA reads TGCGCCAGCAGCTATTACAGCGAGGGGAATTCACCCCTCCACTTT.

In this sample, this clonotype turned up many times. The rearrangement joins TRBV20-1 to TRBJ1-5; 11 positions agree with TRBD1. Germline CDR1 is DFQATT and CDR2 is SNEGSKA (reference sequence). This CDR3 contains 15 residues. The V segment lost 6 bases and the J segment 4 bases; nucleotides outside the gene matches: 8. CDR3 sequence reads: CSARTGTGGNQPQHF. The CDR3, as DNA: TGCAGTGCCAGAACGGGGACAGGGGGAAATCAGCCCCAGCATTTT.

This clonotype was observed many times. V gene TRBV2 combines with J gene TRBJ2-1, with 9 bases that match TRBD1. V dropped 4 bases and J dropped 13; count of bases not matched to a gene: 2. The CDR3 has 11 residues. Germline V gives CDR1 SNHLY, CDR2 FYNNEI. Written as DNA, the CDR3 is TGTGCCAGCAGTGGGGACAGGGTCCAGTTCTTC. Translating gives CASSGDRVQFF. The variable domain in full, with the rest retrieved from reference TRBV2 and TRBJ2-1, is EPEVTQTPSHQVTQMGQEVILRCVPISNHLYFYWYRQILGQKVEFLVSFYNNEISEKSEIFDDQFSVERPDGSNFTLKIRSTKLEDSAMYFCASSGDRVQFFGPGTRLTVL.

This clonotype was counted at least ten times. The chain couples TRBV4-3 to TRBJ1-6; D perhaps matches TRBD1 (5 bases). From germline, CDR1 is LGHNA and CDR2 YSLEER. Between the trimmed V and J ends, which lost 1 base and 9 bases, there was a span of 16 bases. This CDR3 is 16 amino acids long. CDR3 sequence: CASSQVLGRGGSPLHF. The CDR3 DNA is TGCGCCAGCAGCCAAGTCTTAGGGCGGGGCGGTTCACCCCTCCACTTT.

This clonotype was seen more than once but under ten times. The chain uses TRBV3-1 and TRBJ1-3, with a tentative D call TRBD1 (5 bases). CDR3 length equals 18 residues. The V end was cut by 4 bases, the J end by 0 bases, with 19 bases between. The germline CDR1 and CDR2 sequences are LGHDT and YNNKEL (reference sequence). The DNA of the CDR3 is TGTGCCAGCAGCCCCAGGGCCATTAGGGGTGCCTCTGGAAACACCATATATTTT. This gives the protein CASSPRAIRGASGNTIYF.

This clonotype was counted a few times. The chain carries TRBV18 and TRBJ2-2; 7 bases match TRBD2. CDR1 is KGHSH and CDR2 is LQKENI in the germline V gene. After removal of 0 bases from V and 0 bases from J, the junction contained 13 bases not matched to a gene. This CDR3 region has 20 residues. CDR3 sequence reads: CASSPPVRLAGRTNTGELFF. DNA of the CDR3: TGTGCCAGCTCACCACCGGTACGATTAGCGGGCCGAACGAACACCGGGGAGCTGTTTTTT.

Notes on this clonotype: This may stem from a read error, because a much larger clone lies one nucleotide away. The chain employs TRBV21-1 and TRBJ1-2. TRBV21-1 is deemed a pseudogene. This CDR3 comprises 19 residues. CDR3 nucleotides: TGTGCCAGCAGCATCAATGGCGGGGACAGGGGAGGGTCCTACTATGGCTACAACTTC. Encoded protein: CASSINGGDRGGSYYGYNF.